This T cell receptor (beta chain) was obtained from a study of shared clonotypes between healthy human individuals (dated by TCRdb to about 2020). For the wider study: A couple of women and a few men aged 18 to 49 years were included in the cohort. For each donor, three plates each were used for CD4 naive and CD4 memory, two plates were used for CD8 naive, and one plate was used for CD8 memory. Per donor, leukapheresis produced somewhere between about 0.85 and 9.5 billion PBMCs. To increase sequencing depth and limit assay-specific biases, different laboratories used diverse techniques to prepare libraries and sequence TCR repertoires. The study deeply sequenced blood TCR repertoires of five healthy adults to estimate repertoire size and the extent of clonotype sharing between individuals. Study-wide findings and limitations: Pairwise subsampling led to the expectation that sequencing depth would affect the degree of clonotype sharing among donors. Higher generation probabilities were observed for clonotypes shared by all four sorted-subset donors than for non-shared clonotypes. Estimated clonotype richness was generally larger for naive than for memory subsets. Because the study included only a small number of donors, the genetic and exposure-history diversity represented was limited. Across four donors, roughly 5% of naive CD4, approximately 3.5% of naive CD8, about 2% of memory CD4, and approximately 0.4% of memory CD8 clonotypes were shared. Only blood was sampled, and tissue TCR repertoires likely differ from those in blood. Even with the large sequencing depth, rarefaction of the sorted-subset datasets indicated that sequencing was incomplete.

Using the deep immunoSEQ assay, TCR CDR3 regions were amplified from genomic DNA by multiplex PCR. Genomic DNA extracted from each cell subset was distributed evenly over all wells of several immunoSEQ 96-well plates, and each plate served as one replicate. For sorted subsets, roughly 200 ng of genomic DNA, equivalent to 25,000 to 35,000 T cell genomes, went into each replicate PCR. Purified libraries were measured with a Qubit 3.0 fluorometer, size-checked on a Bioanalyzer 2100, and measured again with the KAPA Library Quantification kit. Each immunoSEQ 96-well plate was sequenced on its own single-read 150-cycle Illumina NextSeq 550 flow cell. In the source study's methods: Because the immunoSEQ output held only junctional sequences and lacked quality scores, the filtering could not match the filtering applied to full-length reads. Sequences were annotated with PyIR, a Python wrapper for IgBLAST v1.9, and V/J genes and CDR3 were assigned using IMGT germline references. Reads were filtered out if the reads had weak V/J assignments (E-value above 1e-6), no CDR3, stop codons, out-of-frame junctions, or ambiguous translated residues. V3J clonotypes were defined as sequences sharing the same inferred V gene, J gene, and CDR3 amino acid sequence. Percentage overlap between repertoires was computed as shared unique clonotypes divided by the size of the smaller repertoire. Richness of each repertoire was evaluated using RTK rarefaction, the Chao1 estimator, and Recon v2.1 estimates of unobserved clonotypes. Generation probabilities were computed with OLGA for all TCRbeta clonotypes obtained by the gDNA method from a handful of donors. Sourced from immuneACCESS, this table was stored by TCRdb with only in-frame sequences that have V and J called. A share of the clones is absent; for the studies checked, an unresolved V gene accounts for under half, and the remainder has no known explanation. Clone size and the V and J calls come from that table; the DNA yielded D and trimming. Here the sample has about 1 million clones; around four fifths occur a single time. Roughly 1.4% of the sample goes to the ten largest clones.

As regards this clone: Which antigen it targets is not known. Base quality data are lacking; no much larger clone is found one base away. This sample also contains other DNA sequences that code for the same CDR3.

The donors were healthy, HIV-negative adults who had no recently reported acute infections or vaccinations. Every donor was a Caucasian adult residing in Nashville, Tennessee, USA. CD4+ T cells were enriched by magnetic negative selection; naive cells were then positively selected on CD45RA, and the negative fraction formed the memory subset. Blood was collected by leukapheresis, and PBMCs were isolated by Ficoll-Histopaque density gradient centrifugation and then cryopreserved in liquid nitrogen vapor phase. Purity and quantity of every magnetically sorted T cell population were checked by analytical flow cytometry. Genomic DNA was isolated from each sorted fraction and quantified by UV absorbance on a Nanodrop 2000c. Input material: memory CD4+ T cells sorted from blood. The cell subset or site label, read with the paper, signifies: CD45RA-negative fraction. The TCR comes from a man aged 18 to 29 in good health.

The CDR3 reads CASSPPGQATNEKLFF. The bases read TGTGCCAGCTCACCACCGGGGCAGGCAACTAATGAAAAACTGTTTTTT. Recombination linked TRBV18 to TRBJ1-4; the D region possibly corresponds to TRBD1 (5 bases align). Trimming at the junction amounts to 0 bases on V and 0 bases on J, and the germline ends lie 8 bases apart. Spanning cysteine to phenylalanine, the CDR3 consists of 16 amino acids. Only the CDR3 DNA stays, 48 bases, in frame from base 1. In the germline V gene, CDR1 corresponds to KGHSH and CDR2 to LQKENI.